These 23 T cell receptor beta chains share one sample of origin, sequenced in a study of glioma-infiltrating T cells after dendritic cell vaccination. Some clones are missing from TCRdb's copy, which holds only in-frame ones; the method was immunoSEQ multiplex PCR. The sample holds roughly 100,000 clones, roughly 90% seen once. The time point here: after dendritic cell vaccination, including at tumor progression/relapse. This sample comprised blood, obtained after dendritic cell vaccination. Source of these receptors: a human donor with glioblastoma.

The V gene is TRBV10-3, the J gene TRBJ1-6, with no clear D. The CDR3 extends over 13 amino acids. CDR1 and CDR2 (germline): ENHRY, SYGVKD. V was pared by 6 bases and J by 7 bases, with 10 bases between. Written as DNA, the CDR3 is TGTGCCATCAGCCCAGACTACAATTCACCCCTCCACTTT. It translates to CAISPDYNSPLHF.

The chain combines TRBV5-4 with TRBJ2-7; 7 bases fit TRBD2. Trimming cost V 4 bases and J 6 bases; bases outside gene matches: 7. From germline, CDR1 is SGHNT and CDR2 YYREEE (reference sequence). The CDR3 totals 13 residues. CDR3 bases: TGTGCCAGCAGCCCCGGACTAGTCGGCGAGCAGTACTTC. Translating gives CASSPGLVGEQYF.

This chain connects TRBV4-1 to TRBJ2-7; 10 positions agree with TRBD2. Germline V gene lookup returns CDR1 MGHRA and CDR2 YSYEKL. This CDR3 has 15 residues. After removal of 4 bases from V and 2 bases from J, the junction contained 5 bases not matched to a gene. Here the CDR3 DNA reads TGCGCCAGCAGCCCCAGGACTAGCGGAACCTACGAGCAGTACTTC. It yields the protein CASSPRTSGTYEQYF.

The rearrangement uses TRBV6-5 and TRBJ2-7; TRBD1 matches at 10 bases. Germline trimming cut 5 bases from V and 4 bases from J; bases unmatched to any gene: 8. CDR3 size: 15 residues. Germline V gene data show CDR1 as MNHEY and CDR2 as SVGAGI. Written as DNA, the CDR3 is TGTGCCAGCAGTCCCTTGACAGGGGGCGGGTACGAGCAGTACTTC. The encoded protein is CASSPLTGGGYEQYF.

This chain uses TRBV2 with TRBJ1-2; a weak D match, TRBD1 (5 bases). V was clipped by 5 bases and J by 5 bases, with 12 bases between them. Germline CDR1 is SNHLY and CDR2 is FYNNEI. The CDR3 is made up of 13 amino acids. The DNA for the CDR3 is TGTGCCAGCAGTTCAGGGTTGGGTTATGGCTACACCTTC. Translating it yields CASSSGLGYGYTF.

The count of this clone is one. J is TRBJ2-3 and V is TRBV27, with D possibly being TRBD2 (6 bases). V lost 6 bases, J lost 4 bases, and 17 bases lay in between. This CDR3 spans 15 amino acids. The germline gives CDR1 MNHEY, CDR2 SMNVEV (reference sequence). The CDR3: CASRAGRPVSDTQYF. In DNA, the CDR3 is TGTGCCAGCAGGGCGGGACGGCCGGTGTCAGATACGCAGTATTTT.

This clone has only a few counts. This chain connects TRBV2 to TRBJ2-1; TRBD2 aligns across 8 bases. V was clipped by 11 bases and J by 7 bases; unmatched bases: 13. Germline CDR1 and CDR2: SNHLY and FYNNEI. This CDR3 comprises 14 residues. CDR3 in amino acids: CAGQAGDNRNEQFF. CDR3 DNA sequence: TGTGCCGGACAAGCGGGAGACAACCGAAATGAGCAGTTCTTC. Full variable domain (remainder filled in from reference TRBV2 and TRBJ2-1): EPEVTQTPSHQVTQMGQEVILRCVPISNHLYFYWYRQILGQKVEFLVSFYNNEISEKSEIFDDQFSVERPDGSNFTLKIRSTKLEDSAMYFCAGQAGDNRNEQFFGPGTRLTVL.

V gene TRBV10-3 combines with J gene TRBJ2-1; the match to TRBD2 covers 7 bases. V trimming: 2 bases; J trimming: 9 bases; junction bases outside the gene matches: 4. The CDR3 contains 13 residues. Looked up from germline, CDR1 is ENHRY and CDR2 is SYGVKD. This CDR3 reads CAISEREAGEQFF. CDR3 bases: TGTGCCATCAGTGAGCGGGAGGCGGGTGAGCAGTTCTTC.

This chain connects TRBV7-9 to TRBJ2-7; 7 nucleotides line up with TRBD2. The V gene end was trimmed by 5 bases and the J gene end by 6 bases; junction bases not matched to a gene: 13. This CDR3 region has 15 residues. Germline V gives CDR1 SEHNR, CDR2 FQNEAQ (reference sequence). CDR3 sequence reads: CASSQLASGVSEQYF. CDR3 coding DNA: TGTGCCAGCAGCCAACTAGCGTCTGGGGTGAGCGAGCAGTACTTC. Complete variable domain (other parts from reference TRBV7-9 and TRBJ2-7): DTGVSQNPRHKITKRGQNVTFRCDPISEHNRLYWYRQTLGQGPEFLTYFQNEAQLEKSRLLSDRFSAERPKGSFSTLEIQRTEQGDSAMYLCASSQLASGVSEQYFGPGTRLTVT.

The chain employs TRBV9 and TRBJ1-3; 7 nucleotides align to TRBD1. This CDR3 region has 15 residues. Germline values: CDR1 SGDLS, CDR2 YYNGEE. Trimming removed 4 bases from V and 3 bases from J; junction bases left unmatched: 7. This chain's CDR3 is CASSTRQGRGNTIYF. CDR3 in DNA: TGTGCCAGCAGCACCCGACAGGGTCGTGGAAACACCATATATTTT.

This chain joins TRBV6-1 and TRBJ1-2, with a tentative D call TRBD1 (6 bases). From germline, CDR1 is MNHNS and CDR2 SASEGT. Trimming shortened V by 6 bases and J by 8 bases, and 16 bases separated the two germline ends. There are 13 residues in the CDR3. The CDR3 coding sequence is TGTGCCAGCAGCCGACAGGCCCGGTACGGCTACACCTTC. Translated, it gives CASSRQARYGYTF.

This clone was seen once. V usage is TRBV28 and J usage is TRBJ2-1; TRBD2 aligns across 8 bases. Germline lookup yields CDR1 MDHEN and CDR2 SYDVKM. CDR3 length: 13 residues. J gave up 4 bases and V 7 bases, and 3 bases lay outside the gene matches. The CDR3 DNA sequence: TGTGCCAGCAACCCGGGGGGGTACAATGAGCAGTTCTTC. Translation gives CASNPGGYNEQFF.

This clone is a singleton in its sample. The chain recombines TRBV10-3 with TRBJ1-1; possible D gene TRBD1, 6 bases. Per the germline V gene, CDR1 is ENHRY and CDR2 is SYGVKD. The germline V and J ends were trimmed by 10 bases and 1 base, with 16 bases remaining between them. This CDR3 comprises 14 residues. The CDR3 protein is CATGDISQNTEAFF. The CDR3 nucleotides are TGTGCCACCGGGGACATTTCCCAGAACACTGAAGCTTTCTTT.

This chain uses TRBV19 with TRBJ2-1, with 11 bases fitting TRBD2. The CDR3 length is 18 residues. Germline CDR1 LNHDA, CDR2 SQIVND (reference sequence). V dropped 1 base and J dropped 3; count of bases not matched to a gene: 8. DNA for the CDR3: TGTGCCAGTAGTATAGGGGGGCGACTAGCGGGGCTCTACAATGAGCAGTTCTTC. As protein: CASSIGGRLAGLYNEQFF.

This chain uses TRBV5-5 with TRBJ2-3; TRBD2 aligns across 9 bases. From germline, CDR1 is SGHKS and CDR2 YYEKEE (reference sequence). V lost 2 bases to trimming and J lost 10 bases; unmatched junction nucleotides: 8. The CDR3 sequence is 14 residues long. This chain's CDR3 is CASSFGSGGRAQYF. The CDR3 DNA is TGTGCCAGCAGCTTTGGTAGCGGGGGCCGGGCGCAGTATTTT.

In regard to this clone: Other DNA variants within this sample encode the same CDR3. In DNA, the CDR3 is TGTGCCAGCAGCCCCGGGGTTTACGAGCAGTACTTC. It yields the protein CASSPGVYEQYF. The J gene is TRBJ2-7, the V gene TRBV6-6, with D possibly being TRBD2 (5 bases). Trimming cost V 6 bases and J 4 bases, with 10 bases left between them. The CDR3 is 12 residues long. The germline V gene encodes CDR1 MNHNY and CDR2 SVGAGI (reference sequence).

The rearrangement joins TRBV6-5 to TRBJ1-4; D is undetermined. There are 14 residues in the CDR3. Trimming pared 4 bases from V and 5 bases from J, leaving 11 bases between. The germline V gene encodes CDR1 MNHEY and CDR2 SVGAGI. The chain's CDR3 is CASSSAGLNEKLFF. The CDR3, as DNA: TGTGCCAGCAGTTCGGCGGGTTTAAATGAAAAACTGTTTTTT.

The chain recombines TRBV7-6 with TRBJ1-1; tentative D call: TRBD1 (6 bases). V shed 5 bases and J shed 1 base, with 8 bases lying between them. The CDR3 is made up of 13 amino acids. From germline, CDR1 is SGHVS and CDR2 FNYEAQ. The CDR3 sequence: CASSLTGNTEAFF. The DNA for the CDR3 is TGTGCCAGCAGCCTGACAGGGAACACTGAAGCTTTCTTT.

Notes on this clone: The same CDR3 is also encoded by other DNA sequences in this sample. This chain uses TRBV18 with TRBJ1-1; TRBD1 aligns across 8 bases. Germline V gene data show CDR1 as KGHSH and CDR2 as LQKENI. Unmatched junction bases numbered 4, after V lost 6 bases and J lost 4 bases. The CDR3 has 13 amino acids. CDR3 residues: CASSRTGGTEAFF. The CDR3 nucleotides are TGTGCCAGCTCCCGTACAGGGGGCACTGAAGCTTTCTTT.

This rearrangement joins TRBV29-1 to TRBJ1-1; a weak D match, TRBD1 (5 bases). Germline CDR1 SQVTM, CDR2 ANQGSEA. The CDR3 contains 11 residues. V shed 7 bases and J shed 4 bases, with 10 bases lying between them. DNA of the CDR3: TGCAGCGCAGGGTGGAGCACTGAAGCTTTCTTT. Its protein is CSAGWSTEAFF.

This clone was recorded a few times. V usage is TRBV18 and J usage is TRBJ1-1; D is perhaps TRBD1 (6 bases). V was trimmed by 2 bases and J by 7 bases, leaving 14 bases between them. The length of the CDR3 is 14 residues. From germline, CDR1 is KGHSH and CDR2 LQKENI. The CDR3 DNA is TGTGCCAGCTCACCAGAACAGGGAAATTTTGAAGCTTTCTTT. Translating gives CASSPEQGNFEAFF.

The V and J genes are TRBV18 and TRBJ1-4; 10 bases are shared with TRBD1. Germline CDR1 is KGHSH and CDR2 is LQKENI. The trim removed 5 bases at V and 8 bases at J, leaving 14 bases unmatched. The CDR3 consists of 17 residues. The CDR3 spells CASSSLVGGTGDEKLFF. In DNA form, the CDR3 reads TGTGCCAGCTCATCGCTCGTCGGAGGGACAGGGGACGAAAAACTGTTTTTT. Full variable domain (outside the CDR3, taken from reference TRBV18 and TRBJ1-4): NAGVMQNPRHLVRRRGQEARLRCSPMKGHSHVYWYRQLPEEGLKFMVYLQKENIIDESGMPKERFSAEFPKEGPSILRIQQVVRGDSAAYFCASSSLVGGTGDEKLFFGSGTQLSVL.

The chain is built from TRBV6-5 and TRBJ1-5; D may be TRBD1 (5 bases). The CDR3 runs 15 residues. Trimming shortened V by 2 bases and J by 4 bases, and 12 bases separated the two germline ends. CDR1 MNHEY and CDR2 SVGAGI come from the germline V gene. The CDR3: CASSYQGASNQPQHF. CDR3 DNA sequence: TGTGCCAGCAGTTACCAAGGGGCAAGTAATCAGCCCCAGCATTTT.